One sample yielded the 25 T cell receptor beta chains listed below, sequenced in a study of cytomegalovirus exposure and HLA in healthy donors. The study ran its PCR with 60 Vbeta and 13 Jbeta primers. TCRdb's table, derived via immunoSEQ multiplex PCR, lists solely in-frame clones and lacks some. This sample carries 100,000 to 120,000 clones, 12% of them seen once, and the ten largest clones take 15% to 20%. The sequencing sample was made of PBMCs. The origin of the receptors is a man aged 40-55 years in good health and CMV-seropositive.

This clone is termed medium-sized. The rearrangement uses TRBV4-3 and TRBJ1-1; possibly TRBD1 for D (5 bases). The CDR3 sequence is 15 residues long. Germline CDR1 reads LGHNA; CDR2 reads YSLEER. V shed 0 bases and J shed 4 bases, with 12 bases lying between them. This chain's CDR3 is CASSQEYQGGTEAFF. The CDR3 DNA reads as TGCGCCAGCAGCCAAGAGTATCAGGGTGGCACTGAAGCTTTCTTT.

This chain joins TRBV7-9 and TRBJ1-1; D is uncertain. With 5 bases removed from V and 1 base from J, the gap between germline ends came to 8 bases. From germline, CDR1 is SEHNR and CDR2 FQNEAQ (reference sequence). The CDR3 extends over 13 amino acids. In nucleotides, the CDR3 is TGTGCCAGCAGCGCCCAGGAGAACACTGAAGCTTTCTTT. Translation gives CASSAQENTEAFF.

V and J are TRBV4-2 and TRBJ2-3; TRBD2 matches 8 bases. CDR1 is LGHNA and CDR2 is YNFKEQ in the germline V gene. The junction had 5 bases not matched to a gene; V was cut back by 4 bases and J by 2 bases. This CDR3 spans 15 amino acids. The CDR3 spells CASSLGAGDTDTQYF. DNA for the CDR3: TGTGCCAGCAGCCTGGGAGCGGGAGACACAGATACGCAGTATTTT.

The V and J genes are TRBV6-1 and TRBJ2-1; 7 nucleotides line up with TRBD2. Germline V CDR1 and CDR2: MNHNS, SASEGT. This CDR3 has 15 residues. Trimming cost V 4 bases and J 4 bases; bases outside gene matches: 7. The CDR3 nucleotides are TGTGCCAGCAGTGTCGCGCTAGCGGAATACAATGAGCAGTTCTTC. Translating it yields CASSVALAEYNEQFF.

This clone came up a few times. The gene calls are TRBV6-5 and TRBJ1-1; maybe TRBD1 (6 bases). CDR3 length: 16 amino acids. From germline, CDR1 is MNHEY and CDR2 SVGAGI. The V end was cut by 0 bases, the J end by 4 bases, with 15 bases between. The CDR3 protein is CASSYSGRGRATEAFF. CDR3 sequence (DNA): TGTGCCAGCAGTTACTCCGGCAGGGGTAGGGCCACTGAAGCTTTCTTT.

This clone was seen a handful of times. The V and J genes are TRBV7-8 and TRBJ2-5; the D gene is possibly TRBD2 (6 bases). V shed 1 base and J shed 3 bases, with 21 bases lying between them. Germline CDR1 reads SGHVS; CDR2 reads FQNEAQ. CDR3 size: 18 residues. The CDR3, as DNA: TGTGCCAGCAGCTTAGGGCGTAAGGCGGGATCCATAAAAGAGACCCAGTACTTC. This sequence encodes CASSLGRKAGSIKETQYF.

This clone showed up just a few times. This sequence joins TRBV10-2 and TRBJ1-3; D gene uncertain. The V end lost 3 bases, the J end lost 0 bases, and 9 bases lay between the germline ends. The CDR3 contains 15 residues. Germline V gene sequence: CDR1 WSHSY, CDR2 SAAADI. The chain's CDR3 is CASSERVNSGNTIYF. The CDR3 nucleotides are TGCGCCAGCAGTGAAAGAGTGAACTCTGGAAACACCATATATTTT.

The chain is built from TRBV29-1 and TRBJ2-2; the match to TRBD1 covers 8 bases. The CDR3 is made up of 14 amino acids. CDR1 is SQVTM and CDR2 is ANQGSEA in the germline V gene. The J segment lost 0 bases and the V segment lost 7 bases, leaving 4 bases of the junction unmatched. CDR3 sequence (DNA): TGCAGCGGACAGGGGTCCCCGAACACCGGGGAGCTGTTTTTT. Protein: CSGQGSPNTGELFF.

The table lists this clone with a few counts. This chain connects TRBV30 to TRBJ1-2; 7 nucleotides align to TRBD1. CDR3 length: 14 amino acids. In germline, CDR1 is GTSNPN, CDR2 SVGIG (reference sequence). Trimming at V came to 2 bases and at J to 5 bases, leaving 8 bases not matched to a gene. CDR3 DNA sequence: TGTGCCTGGAGTAATGGAGGGGGCTTGTATGGCTACACCTTC. Protein product: CAWSNGGGLYGYTF.

There are a few counts of this clone. The CDR3 DNA is TGTGCCAGCAGCCAAGGGGACACTGAAGCTTTCTTT. Amino acid sequence: CASSQGDTEAFF. The rearrangement joins TRBV9 to TRBJ1-1; weak D call: TRBD1 (5 bases). Trimming took off 4 bases at V and 3 bases at J, with 7 bases between the two ends. CDR1 is SGDLS, CDR2 YYNGEE, per germline. The CDR3 is 12 amino acids.

CDR3 amino acids: CASSTLPPGQTSNTGELFF. CDR3 in DNA: TGTGCCAGCAGCACCTTGCCTCCGGGACAAACCTCGAACACCGGGGAGCTGTTTTTT. V is TRBV11-2 and J is TRBJ2-2, with D maybe TRBD1 (6 bases). The CDR3 extends over 19 amino acids. V was shortened by 5 bases and J by 0 bases, with 22 bases between the two germline ends. From germline, CDR1 is SGHAT and CDR2 FQNNGV.

The V call is TRBV29-1, the J call TRBJ2-3; perhaps TRBD2 as D (6 bases). The V end lost 1 base, the J end lost 5 bases, and 13 bases lay between the germline ends. This CDR3 region has 14 residues. Germline V CDR1 and CDR2: SQVTM, ANQGSEA. CDR3 sequence (DNA): TGCAGCGTTGAAGGGAGACTAGATCTAGATACGCAGTATTTT. Its translation is CSVEGRLDLDTQYF.

This clone was counted a few times. V gene TRBV7-2 combines with J gene TRBJ2-7, with a weak D call TRBD2 (5 bases). This CDR3 comprises 15 residues. Germline V lookup: CDR1 SGHTA, CDR2 FQGNSA. The V and J ends lost 4 bases and 3 bases respectively, with 16 bases between them. The CDR3 coding sequence is TGTGCCAGCAGCTCACACGGCGGGCAGAGCTACGAGCAGTACTTC. Protein product: CASSSHGGQSYEQYF.

The rearrangement joins TRBV18 to TRBJ2-3; 11 nucleotides align to TRBD2. The CDR3 totals 16 residues. Looked up from germline, CDR1 is KGHSH and CDR2 is LQKENI. V lost 0 bases, J lost 7 bases, and 6 bases stayed unmatched. The CDR3 DNA is TGTGCCAGCTCACCACCCACTAGCGGGAGTGTATATACGCAGTATTTT. Its protein product is CASSPPTSGSVYTQYF.

The sample holds a few counts of this clone. CDR3 DNA sequence: TGTGCCAGCAGCTTCCCTAGCGGGAGGCCGGCGTACGAGCAGTACTTC. This translates into CASSFPSGRPAYEQYF. V is TRBV7-8 and J is TRBJ2-7; 11 positions agree with TRBD2. V dropped 3 bases and J dropped 4; count of bases not matched to a gene: 8. Looked up from germline, CDR1 is SGHVS and CDR2 is FQNEAQ. The CDR3 has 16 residues.

This clone has a handful of counts. The V call is TRBV4-1, the J call TRBJ2-5, with D perhaps matching TRBD2 (6 bases). CDR1 is MGHRA, CDR2 YSYEKL, per germline. Trimming cost V 0 bases and J 3 bases, with 11 bases left between them. The CDR3 extends over 15 amino acids. CDR3 DNA: TGCGCCAGCAGCCAAGAGCGCGGAGGGGAAGAGACCCAGTACTTC. It encodes CASSQERGGEETQYF.

This chain joins TRBV6-1 and TRBJ2-3, with TRBD2 matching 11 bases. The J segment lost 6 bases and the V segment lost 4 bases, leaving 6 bases of the junction unmatched. There are 15 residues in the CDR3. CDR1 and CDR2 (germline): MNHNS, SASEGT. CDR3 in DNA: TGTGCCAGCAGTGTTTTAGCGGGAGGGCCCGATACGCAGTATTTT. This codes for CASSVLAGGPDTQYF.

The chain carries TRBV11-2 and TRBJ1-1, with D tentatively TRBD1 (6 bases). The ends were cut back, 10 bases at V and 2 bases at J, with 17 bases in the middle. Germline lookup yields CDR1 SGHAT and CDR2 FQNNGV. This CDR3 has 14 residues. Written as DNA, the CDR3 is TGTGCCACCATAGGGGCAGGGGCTAACACTGAAGCTTTCTTT. It is translated as CATIGAGANTEAFF.

This clone was counted a few times. The sample contains more than one DNA sequence encoding this CDR3. The chain is built from TRBV6-1 and TRBJ1-5; D gene unclear. The germline V and J ends were trimmed by 2 bases and 1 base, with 9 bases remaining between them. The CDR3 extends over 15 amino acids. CDR1 MNHNS and CDR2 SASEGT come from the germline V gene. This CDR3 is CASSEWAASNQPQHF. CDR3 sequence (DNA): TGTGCCAGCAGTGAATGGGCCGCGAGCAATCAGCCCCAGCATTTT.

For the CDR3, the DNA is TGCGCCAGCAGCTTGGCCGGGAGGAGGCACGAGCAGTACTTC. This codes for CASSLAGRRHEQYF. This sequence joins TRBV5-1 and TRBJ2-7, with TRBD2 matching over 7 bases. The CDR3 has 14 amino acids. V was clipped by 0 bases and J by 5 bases; unmatched bases: 5. Looked up from germline, CDR1 is SGHRS and CDR2 is YFSETQ.

This clone was picked up a small number of times. The rearrangement joins TRBV30 to TRBJ1-2; TRBD1 might be the D (5 bases). The CDR3 totals 11 residues. The germline V and J ends were trimmed by 8 bases and 5 bases, with 12 bases remaining between them. Germline values: CDR1 GTSNPN, CDR2 SVGIG (reference sequence). CDR3 nucleotides: TGTGCCCTGGACACAAGTTATGGCTACACCTTC. Residues: CALDTSYGYTF.

The table lists this clone with a few counts. The rearrangement links TRBV7-9 to TRBJ1-2; 10 bases agree with TRBD1. Unmatched junction bases numbered 3, after V lost 5 bases and J lost 6 bases. CDR3 size: 13 residues. CDR1 is SEHNR and CDR2 is FQNEAQ in the germline V gene (reference sequence). DNA of the CDR3: TGTGCCAGCAGCCCGACAGGGGGCGATGGCTACACCTTC. Translating it yields CASSPTGGDGYTF.

The V call is TRBV10-1, the J call TRBJ1-4, with 9 nucleotides matching TRBD1. The junction had 10 bases not matched to a gene; V was cut back by 0 bases and J by 8 bases. This CDR3 has 17 residues. Germline lookup yields CDR1 WNHNN and CDR2 SYGVQD (reference sequence). The CDR3, as DNA: TGCGCCAGCAGTGAGTCGAGAAGGGGACAGGGTCGGGAAAAACTGTTTTTT. This gives the protein CASSESRRGQGREKLFF.

This clone was seen more than once but under ten times. V usage is TRBV6-4 and J usage is TRBJ2-1; 7 bases align to TRBD1. The CDR3 runs to 16 residues. Germline V gene lookup returns CDR1 MRHNA and CDR2 SNTAGT. The V gene end was trimmed by 2 bases and the J gene end by 0 bases; junction bases not matched to a gene: 4. The CDR3 DNA reads as TGTGCCAGCAGTGACGTGACAGGGAGCTCCTACAATGAGCAGTTCTTC. Residues: CASSDVTGSSYNEQFF.

This clone was seen a handful of times. The rearrangement joins TRBV30 to TRBJ2-1; D is undetermined. Per germline, CDR1 GTSNPN and CDR2 SVGIG (reference sequence). This CDR3 is 14 amino acids long. V dropped 3 bases and J dropped 6 bases, with 15 bases sitting between them. This CDR3 is CAWRGPPDPNEQFF. The CDR3, as DNA: TGTGCCTGGAGGGGCCCCCCCGACCCCAATGAGCAGTTCTTC.